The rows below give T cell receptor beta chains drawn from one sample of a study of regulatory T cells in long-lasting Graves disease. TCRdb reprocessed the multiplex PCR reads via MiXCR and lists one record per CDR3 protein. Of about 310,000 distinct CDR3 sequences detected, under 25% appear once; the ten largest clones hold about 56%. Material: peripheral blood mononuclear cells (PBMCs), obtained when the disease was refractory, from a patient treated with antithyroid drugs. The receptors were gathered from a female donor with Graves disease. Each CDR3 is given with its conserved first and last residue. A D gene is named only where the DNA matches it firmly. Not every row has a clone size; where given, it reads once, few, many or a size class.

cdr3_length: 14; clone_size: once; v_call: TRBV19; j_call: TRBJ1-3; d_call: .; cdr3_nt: TGTGCCAGTAGTATGACGTCCTCTGGAAACACCATATATTTT; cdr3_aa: CASSMTSSGNTIYF
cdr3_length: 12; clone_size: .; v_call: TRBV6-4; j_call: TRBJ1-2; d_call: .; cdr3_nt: TGTGCCACCCTGGACGGCTCTATCGGCTACACCTTC; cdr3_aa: CATLDGSIGYTF
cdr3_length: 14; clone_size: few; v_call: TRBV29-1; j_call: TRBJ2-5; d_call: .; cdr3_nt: TGCAGCGTTGAAGACCCCGTTGGCCAAGAGACCCAGTACTTC; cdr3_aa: CSVEDPVGQETQYF
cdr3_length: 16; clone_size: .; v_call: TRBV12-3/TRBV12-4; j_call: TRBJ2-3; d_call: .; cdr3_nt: TGTGCCAGCAGCCCCGGGACACAAAAGCTCCCAGATACGCAGTATTTT; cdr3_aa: CASSPGTQKLPDTQYF
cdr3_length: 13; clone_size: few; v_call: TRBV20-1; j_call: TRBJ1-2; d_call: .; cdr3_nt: TGCAGTGCTAGAGGGGGCAGGGGTAGGGGCTACACCTTC; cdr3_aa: CSARGGRGRGYTF
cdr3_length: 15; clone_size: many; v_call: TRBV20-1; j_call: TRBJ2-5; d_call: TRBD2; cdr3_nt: TGCGCTGGGACTAGCGGGAGTGGAGCGCAAGAGACCCAGTACTTC; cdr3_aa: CAGTSGSGAQETQYF
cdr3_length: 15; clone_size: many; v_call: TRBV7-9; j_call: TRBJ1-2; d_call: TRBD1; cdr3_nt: TGTGCCAGCAGCTCCGACAGGGGACCCACCTATGGCTACACCTTC; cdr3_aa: CASSSDRGPTYGYTF
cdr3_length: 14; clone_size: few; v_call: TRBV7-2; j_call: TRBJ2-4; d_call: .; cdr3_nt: TGTGCCAGCAGCCCCAGCGGAGTCCAAAACATTCAGTACTTC; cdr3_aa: CASSPSGVQNIQYF
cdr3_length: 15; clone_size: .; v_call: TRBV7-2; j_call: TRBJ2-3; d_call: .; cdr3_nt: TGTGCCAGCAGCTTAGAACGGGATTTGACAGATACGCAGTATTTT; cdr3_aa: CASSLERDLTDTQYF
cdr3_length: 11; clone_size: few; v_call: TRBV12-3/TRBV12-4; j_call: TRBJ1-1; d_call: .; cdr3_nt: TGTGCCAGCACAAAGGACACTGAAGCTTTCTTT; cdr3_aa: CASTKDTEAFF
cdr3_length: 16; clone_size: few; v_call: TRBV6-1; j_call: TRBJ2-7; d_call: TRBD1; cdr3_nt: TGTGCCAGCAGTGAAAGGGGATCCGGGACAGTTTACGAGCAGTACTTC; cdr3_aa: CASSERGSGTVYEQYF
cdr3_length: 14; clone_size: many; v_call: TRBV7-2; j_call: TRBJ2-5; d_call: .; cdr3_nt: TGTGCCAGCAGCTTAGTAGGGGGCCAAGAGACCCAGTACTTC; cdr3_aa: CASSLVGGQETQYF
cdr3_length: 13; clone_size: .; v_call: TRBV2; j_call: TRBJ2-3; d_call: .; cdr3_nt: TGTGCCAGCGGGGTAGGGGAGCGCGATACGCAGTATTTT; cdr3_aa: CASGVGERDTQYF
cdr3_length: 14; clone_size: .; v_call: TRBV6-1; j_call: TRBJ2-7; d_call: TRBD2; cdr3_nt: TGTGCCAGCAGTGCCCTAGCGGGTTACTACGAGCAGTACTTC; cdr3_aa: CASSALAGYYEQYF
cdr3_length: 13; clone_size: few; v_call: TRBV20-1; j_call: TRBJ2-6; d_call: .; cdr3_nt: TGCAGCAGCAGGACCTCTGGGGCCAACGTCCTGACTTTC; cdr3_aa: CSSRTSGANVLTF
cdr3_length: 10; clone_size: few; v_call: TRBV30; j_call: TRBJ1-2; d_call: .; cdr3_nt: TGTGCCTGGAGAACGGATGGCTACACCTTC; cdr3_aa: CAWRTDGYTF
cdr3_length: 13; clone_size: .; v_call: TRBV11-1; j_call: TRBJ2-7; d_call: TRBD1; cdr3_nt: TGTGCCAGCAGGGACAGGGATCCCTACGAGCAGTACTTC; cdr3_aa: CASRDRDPYEQYF
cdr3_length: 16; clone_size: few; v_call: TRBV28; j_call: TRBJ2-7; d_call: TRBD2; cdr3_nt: TGTGCCAGCAGTTTAGCGGCACTAGCGGGAGACTACGAGCAGTACTTC; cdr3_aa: CASSLAALAGDYEQYF
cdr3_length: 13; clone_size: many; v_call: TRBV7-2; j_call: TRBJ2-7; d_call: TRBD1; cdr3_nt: TGTGCCAGCGCCGGGACAGCCTCCTACGAGCAGTACTTC; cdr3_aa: CASAGTASYEQYF
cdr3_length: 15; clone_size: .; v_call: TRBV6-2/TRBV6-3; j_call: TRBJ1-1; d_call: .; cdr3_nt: TGTGCCAGCAGTTACTCAGCGGGCAGGGCCACTGAAGCTTTCTTT; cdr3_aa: CASSYSAGRATEAFF
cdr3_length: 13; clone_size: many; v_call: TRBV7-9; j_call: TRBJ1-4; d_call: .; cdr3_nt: TGTGCCAGCAGCTTAGCCCCTAATGAAAAACTGTTTTTT; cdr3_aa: CASSLAPNEKLFF
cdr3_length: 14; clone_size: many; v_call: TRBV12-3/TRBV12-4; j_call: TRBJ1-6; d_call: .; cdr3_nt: TGTGCCAGCAGTTTGGGCATACCTAATTCACCCCTCCACTTT; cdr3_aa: CASSLGIPNSPLHF
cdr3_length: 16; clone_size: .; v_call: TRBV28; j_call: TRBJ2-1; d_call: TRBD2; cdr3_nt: TGTGCCAGCAGTTTTTACTACGGAGCGGGAGAGAATGAGCAGTCCTTC; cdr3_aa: CASSFYYGAGENEQSF
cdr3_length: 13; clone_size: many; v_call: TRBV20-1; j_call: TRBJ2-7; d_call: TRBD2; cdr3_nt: TGCAGTGCTAGGGCTAGCGGGAGGTACGAGCAGTACTTC; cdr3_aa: CSARASGRYEQYF
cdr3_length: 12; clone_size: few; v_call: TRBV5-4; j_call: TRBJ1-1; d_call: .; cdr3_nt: TGTGCCAGCAGCGAACTGAACACTGAAGCTTTCTTT; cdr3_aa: CASSELNTEAFF
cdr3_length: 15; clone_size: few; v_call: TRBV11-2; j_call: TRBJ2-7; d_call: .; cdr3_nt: TGTGCCAGCAGCTTAACAGAATTCTTTTCGTACGAGCAGTACTTC; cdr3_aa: CASSLTEFFSYEQYF
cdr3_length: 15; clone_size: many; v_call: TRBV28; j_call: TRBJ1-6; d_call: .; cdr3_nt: TGTGCCAGCAGCCCCCTACAGAGCCCCAATTCACCCCTCCACTTT; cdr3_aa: CASSPLQSPNSPLHF
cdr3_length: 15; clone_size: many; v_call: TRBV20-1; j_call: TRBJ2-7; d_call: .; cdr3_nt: TGCAGTGCTAGAGCCATAAAGGCGGTTCCCTACGAGCAGTACTTC; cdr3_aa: CSARAIKAVPYEQYF